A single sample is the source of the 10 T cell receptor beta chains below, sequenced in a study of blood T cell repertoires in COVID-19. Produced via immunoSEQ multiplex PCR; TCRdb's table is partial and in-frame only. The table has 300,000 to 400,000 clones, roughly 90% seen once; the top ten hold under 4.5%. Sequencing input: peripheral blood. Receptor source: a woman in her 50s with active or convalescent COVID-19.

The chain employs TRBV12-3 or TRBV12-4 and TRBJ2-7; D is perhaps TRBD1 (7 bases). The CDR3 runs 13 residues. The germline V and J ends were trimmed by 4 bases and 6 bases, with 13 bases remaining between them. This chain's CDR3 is CASSSYRGGEQYF. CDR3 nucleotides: TGTGCCAGCAGTTCCTACAGGGGAGGCGAGCAGTACTTC.

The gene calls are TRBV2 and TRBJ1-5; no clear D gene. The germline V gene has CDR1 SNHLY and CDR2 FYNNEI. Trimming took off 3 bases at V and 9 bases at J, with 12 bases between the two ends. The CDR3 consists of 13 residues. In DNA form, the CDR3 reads TGTGCCAGCAGTGACCGGGTCATAGGGCCCCAGCATTTT. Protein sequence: CASSDRVIGPQHF.

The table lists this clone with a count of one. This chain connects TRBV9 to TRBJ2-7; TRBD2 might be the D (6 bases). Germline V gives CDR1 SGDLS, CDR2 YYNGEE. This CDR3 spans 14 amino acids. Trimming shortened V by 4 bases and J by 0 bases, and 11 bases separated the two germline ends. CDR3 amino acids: CASSPRDFSYEQYF. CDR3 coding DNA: TGTGCCAGCAGCCCCCGGGACTTCTCCTACGAGCAGTACTTC.

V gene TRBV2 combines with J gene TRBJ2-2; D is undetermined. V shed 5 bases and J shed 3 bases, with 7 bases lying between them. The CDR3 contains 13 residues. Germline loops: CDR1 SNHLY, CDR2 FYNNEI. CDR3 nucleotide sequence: TGTGCCAGCAGTTCTCGTTACACCGGGGAGCTGTTTTTT. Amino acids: CASSSRYTGELFF.

The CDR3 protein is CAWTQGEYGYTF. CDR3 sequence (DNA): TGTGCCTGGACGCAGGGCGAATATGGCTACACCTTC. The J gene is TRBJ1-2, the V gene TRBV30, with a tentative D call TRBD1 (5 bases). V lost 4 bases and J 5 bases, leaving 11 bases between the germline ends. The CDR3 spans 12 residues. Germline loops: CDR1 GTSNPN, CDR2 SVGIG (reference sequence).

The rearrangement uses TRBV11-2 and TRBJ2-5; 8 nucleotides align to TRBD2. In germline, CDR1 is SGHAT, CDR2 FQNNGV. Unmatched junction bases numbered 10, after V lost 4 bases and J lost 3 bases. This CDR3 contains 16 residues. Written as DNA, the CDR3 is TGTGCCAGCAGCTCTCTGTATAGCGGGGTAAAAGAGACCCAGTACTTC. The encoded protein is CASSSLYSGVKETQYF.

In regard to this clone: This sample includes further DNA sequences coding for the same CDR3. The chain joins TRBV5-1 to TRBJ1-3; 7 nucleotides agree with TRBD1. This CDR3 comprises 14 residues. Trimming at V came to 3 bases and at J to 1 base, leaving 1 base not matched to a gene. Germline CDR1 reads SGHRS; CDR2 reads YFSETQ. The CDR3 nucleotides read TGCGCCAGCAGCTCAGGGGGGTCTGGAAACACCATATATTTT. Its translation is CASSSGGSGNTIYF.

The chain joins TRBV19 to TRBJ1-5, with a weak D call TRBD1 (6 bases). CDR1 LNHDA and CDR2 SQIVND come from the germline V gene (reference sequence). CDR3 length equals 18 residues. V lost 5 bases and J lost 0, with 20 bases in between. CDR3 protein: CASSFAQGGGYSNQPQHF. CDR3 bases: TGTGCCAGTAGTTTCGCCCAAGGGGGTGGATATAGCAATCAGCCCCAGCATTTT.

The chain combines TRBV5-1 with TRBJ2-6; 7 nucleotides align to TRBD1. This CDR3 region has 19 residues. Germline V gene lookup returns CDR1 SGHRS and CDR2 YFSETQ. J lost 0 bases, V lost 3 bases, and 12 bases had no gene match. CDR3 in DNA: TGCGCCAGCAGCTCGGGGCGGACAGGCCAGAGCTCTGGGGCCAACGTCCTGACTTTC. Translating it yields CASSSGRTGQSSGANVLTF.

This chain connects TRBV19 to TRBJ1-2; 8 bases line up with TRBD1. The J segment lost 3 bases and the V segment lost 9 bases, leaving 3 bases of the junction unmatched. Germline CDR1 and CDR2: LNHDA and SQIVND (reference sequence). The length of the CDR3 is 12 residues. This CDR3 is CASGQGYYGYTF. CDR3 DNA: TGTGCCAGCGGACAGGGTTACTATGGCTACACCTTC.